The rows below give T cell receptor beta chains drawn from one sample of a study of OX40 agonist ivuxolimab in advanced cancers. Some clones are missing from TCRdb's copy, which holds only in-frame ones; the method was immunoSEQ multiplex PCR. The table lists under 100,000 clones, about four fifths of them singletons. Sequenced here: CD4+ or CD8+ T cells sorted from blood, sampled in a trial of the OX40 agonist ivuxolimab. Receptor source: an adult with an advanced solid tumor such as melanoma, head and neck, liver or kidney cancer. Both conserved end residues are part of each CDR3. A D gene is named only where the DNA matches it firmly. Not all rows give a size; the values are once, few, many and, for expanded clones, a class.

v_call: TRBV2
j_call: TRBJ1-1
d_call: .
clone_size: .
cdr3_aa: CASTEVLGAFF
cdr3_nt: TGTGCCAGCACGGAGGTGCTGGGGGCTTTCTTT

v_call: TRBV19
j_call: TRBJ2-6
d_call: .
clone_size: .
cdr3_aa: CASSIKGQDNSGANVLTF
cdr3_nt: TGTGCCAGTAGTATAAAGGGGCAGGACAACTCTGGGGCCAACGTCCTGACTTTC

v_call: TRBV7-8
j_call: TRBJ1-5
d_call: .
clone_size: .
cdr3_aa: CASSLAHQPQHF
cdr3_nt: TGTGCCAGCAGCTTAGCCCACCAGCCCCAGCATTTT

v_call: TRBV7-7
j_call: TRBJ1-5
d_call: .
clone_size: few
cdr3_aa: CASSPAGTDGNQPQHF
cdr3_nt: TGTGCCAGCAGCCCGGCCGGGACGGACGGGAATCAGCCCCAGCATTTT

v_call: TRBV9
j_call: TRBJ2-1
d_call: TRBD2
clone_size: .
cdr3_aa: CASSLSGSRNEQFF
cdr3_nt: TGTGCCAGCAGCCTTAGCGGGAGTAGAAATGAGCAGTTCTTC

v_call: TRBV25-1
j_call: TRBJ1-1
d_call: .
clone_size: .
cdr3_aa: CASSEFHSGPREAFF
cdr3_nt: TGTGCCAGCAGTGAATTCCATTCCGGGCCCCGTGAAGCTTTCTTT

v_call: TRBV5-1
j_call: TRBJ2-3
d_call: .
clone_size: .
cdr3_aa: CASSLDGTSTDTQYF
cdr3_nt: TGCGCCAGCAGCTTGGACGGGACTAGCACAGATACGCAGTATTTT

v_call: TRBV5-1
j_call: TRBJ1-2
d_call: .
clone_size: once
cdr3_aa: CATSSLGNDGYTF
cdr3_nt: TGCGCCACCAGCTCCCTAGGGAATGACGGCTACACCTTC

v_call: TRBV27
j_call: TRBJ1-6
d_call: .
clone_size: few
cdr3_aa: CASSLFGSPLHF
cdr3_nt: TGTGCCAGCAGTTTATTCGGGTCACCCCTCCACTTT

v_call: TRBV27
j_call: TRBJ1-2
d_call: .
clone_size: .
cdr3_aa: CASSLGRFGGYTF
cdr3_nt: TGTGCCAGCAGTCTCGGGAGGTTTGGCGGCTACACCTTC

v_call: TRBV11-3
j_call: TRBJ1-1
d_call: TRBD1
clone_size: .
cdr3_aa: CASSLATGVKTEAFF
cdr3_nt: TGTGCCAGCAGCTTAGCCACAGGGGTTAAGACTGAAGCTTTCTTT

v_call: TRBV13
j_call: TRBJ2-1
d_call: .
clone_size: .
cdr3_aa: CASSLSSGYNEQFF
cdr3_nt: TGTGCCAGCAGCTTAAGTTCAGGATACAATGAGCAGTTCTTC

v_call: TRBV7-6
j_call: TRBJ2-2
d_call: .
clone_size: .
cdr3_aa: CASSFRPRTGELFF
cdr3_nt: TGTGCCAGCAGCTTCAGGCCGAGGACCGGGGAGCTGTTTTTT

v_call: TRBV19
j_call: TRBJ2-1
d_call: TRBD2
clone_size: .
cdr3_aa: CASSVSGTSGSAEQFF
cdr3_nt: TGTGCCAGTAGTGTCTCCGGGACTAGCGGGAGTGCTGAGCAGTTCTTC

v_call: TRBV18
j_call: TRBJ1-2
d_call: .
clone_size: .
cdr3_aa: CASSPGNSNYGYTF
cdr3_nt: TGTGCCAGCTCACCGGGGAACAGTAACTATGGCTACACCTTC

v_call: TRBV18
j_call: TRBJ1-4
d_call: .
clone_size: .
cdr3_aa: CASSRIRAEEKLFF
cdr3_nt: TGTGCCAGCTCACGTATCAGGGCCGAGGAAAAACTGTTTTTT

v_call: TRBV11-2
j_call: TRBJ2-3
d_call: .
clone_size: .
cdr3_aa: CASSPGPRTQYF
cdr3_nt: TGTGCCAGCAGCCCAGGACCGCGCACGCAGTATTTT

v_call: TRBV2
j_call: TRBJ2-1
d_call: .
clone_size: .
cdr3_aa: CASSELARYNEQFF
cdr3_nt: TGTGCCAGCAGTGAACTGGCGAGATACAATGAGCAGTTCTTC

v_call: TRBV19
j_call: TRBJ1-2
d_call: .
clone_size: .
cdr3_aa: CASSNRDFGYTF
cdr3_nt: TGTGCCAGTAGTAACCGGGACTTCGGCTACACCTTC

v_call: TRBV12-2
j_call: TRBJ2-3
d_call: .
clone_size: .
cdr3_aa: CASRDPGLPHRGSDTQYF
cdr3_nt: TGTGCAAGTCGCGATCCGGGACTACCTCATCGAGGGTCAGATACGCAGTATTTT

v_call: TRBV7-9
j_call: TRBJ2-1
d_call: .
clone_size: .
cdr3_aa: CASSLAAMGYNEQFF
cdr3_nt: TGTGCCAGCAGCTTAGCAGCTATGGGGTACAATGAGCAGTTCTTC

v_call: TRBV10-1
j_call: TRBJ1-1
d_call: .
clone_size: .
cdr3_aa: CASTPPGRQNTEAFF
cdr3_nt: TGCGCCAGCACACCCCCGGGTCGACAGAACACTGAAGCTTTCTTT

v_call: TRBV4-3
j_call: TRBJ1-1
d_call: .
clone_size: once
cdr3_aa: CASSQDGAGMNTEAFF
cdr3_nt: TGCGCCAGCAGCCAAGATGGGGCGGGAATGAACACTGAAGCTTTCTTT

v_call: TRBV10-2
j_call: TRBJ2-6
d_call: TRBD1
clone_size: .
cdr3_aa: CASSEQGGFGANVLTF
cdr3_nt: TGCGCCAGCAGTGAACAGGGGGGTTTTGGGGCCAACGTCCTGACTTTC

v_call: TRBV4-1
j_call: TRBJ2-7
d_call: .
clone_size: few
cdr3_aa: CASSPAVGYTGEQYF
cdr3_nt: TGCGCCAGCAGCCCCGCAGTAGGTTATACCGGGGAGCAGTACTTC

v_call: TRBV7-3
j_call: TRBJ2-1
d_call: TRBD2
clone_size: .
cdr3_aa: CASSSSLGLAGENNEQFF
cdr3_nt: TGTGCCAGCAGCTCCTCTTTGGGTCTAGCGGGGGAGAACAATGAGCAGTTCTTC

v_call: TRBV29-1
j_call: TRBJ1-1
d_call: .
clone_size: .
cdr3_aa: CSVSEGVGGMNTEAFF
cdr3_nt: TGCAGCGTTAGTGAGGGGGTAGGTGGGATGAACACTGAAGCTTTCTTT

v_call: TRBV19
j_call: TRBJ1-4
d_call: .
clone_size: .
cdr3_aa: CASSGERSDEKLFF
cdr3_nt: TGTGCCAGCTCAGGGGAGCGGTCGGATGAAAAACTGTTTTTT

v_call: TRBV11-2
j_call: TRBJ2-7
d_call: .
clone_size: .
cdr3_aa: CASSLWDVTYEQYF
cdr3_nt: TGTGCCAGCAGCCTATGGGACGTTACCTACGAGCAGTACTTC

v_call: TRBV9
j_call: TRBJ1-1
d_call: .
clone_size: .
cdr3_aa: CASTPGGTANTEAFF
cdr3_nt: TGTGCCAGCACACCTGGTGGCACAGCGAACACTGAAGCTTTCTTT

v_call: TRBV7-8
j_call: TRBJ2-1
d_call: .
clone_size: .
cdr3_aa: CASRGGNYNEQFF
cdr3_nt: TGTGCCAGCAGAGGGGGGAACTACAATGAGCAGTTCTTC

v_call: TRBV7-6
j_call: TRBJ2-2
d_call: .
clone_size: .
cdr3_aa: CASSLMGNTGELFF
cdr3_nt: TGTGCCAGCAGCTTAATGGGGAACACCGGGGAGCTGTTTTTT

v_call: TRBV18
j_call: TRBJ2-3
d_call: TRBD2
clone_size: .
cdr3_aa: CASSPQASGASTDTQYF
cdr3_nt: TGTGCCAGCTCCCCTCAAGCTAGCGGGGCTAGCACAGATACGCAGTATTTT

v_call: TRBV12-5
j_call: TRBJ1-1
d_call: TRBD1
clone_size: .
cdr3_aa: CASGWTGYMNTEAFF
cdr3_nt: TGTGCTAGTGGTTGGACAGGCTACATGAACACTGAAGCTTTCTTT

v_call: TRBV21-1
j_call: TRBJ2-7
d_call: .
clone_size: .
cdr3_aa: CASLPASGVYEQYF
cdr3_nt: TGTGCCAGCCTACCGGCTAGCGGGGTCTACGAGCAGTACTTC

v_call: TRBV18
j_call: TRBJ1-2
d_call: TRBD1
clone_size: .
cdr3_aa: CASSLLQGSGYTF
cdr3_nt: TGTGCCAGCTCACTATTACAGGGGAGCGGCTACACCTTC

v_call: TRBV7-2
j_call: TRBJ1-4
d_call: .
clone_size: once
cdr3_aa: CASSSDVGRGKLFF
cdr3_nt: TGTGCCAGCAGCTCTGACGTAGGAAGAGGAAAACTGTTTTTT

v_call: TRBV7-9
j_call: TRBJ1-2
d_call: .
clone_size: few
cdr3_aa: CASGEVYGYTF
cdr3_nt: TGTGCCAGCGGGGAGGTCTATGGCTACACCTTC

v_call: TRBV5-4
j_call: TRBJ2-7
d_call: TRBD1
clone_size: .
cdr3_aa: CASSLAGQGIHEQYF
cdr3_nt: TGTGCCAGCAGCTTGGCTGGACAGGGGATCCACGAGCAGTACTTC

v_call: TRBV5-6
j_call: TRBJ1-3
d_call: .
clone_size: .
cdr3_aa: CASSLVSDSGNTIYF
cdr3_nt: TGTGCCAGCAGCTTGGTGTCGGACTCTGGAAACACCATATATTTT

v_call: TRBV21-1
j_call: TRBJ1-2
d_call: .
clone_size: few
cdr3_aa: CASSKALFEGAKYGYTF
cdr3_nt: TGTGCCAGCAGCAAAGCGCTCTTTGAGGGTGCCAAGTATGGCTACACCTTC

v_call: TRBV18
j_call: TRBJ2-3
d_call: TRBD2
clone_size: .
cdr3_aa: CASSPGSGVDTQYF
cdr3_nt: TGTGCCAGCTCGCCGGGGAGCGGGGTAGATACGCAGTATTTT

v_call: TRBV2
j_call: TRBJ2-7
d_call: .
clone_size: .
cdr3_aa: CASGGAEEQYF
cdr3_nt: TGTGCCAGCGGGGGAGCGGAAGAGCAGTACTTC

v_call: TRBV10-3
j_call: TRBJ2-1
d_call: .
clone_size: .
cdr3_aa: CAISEGGSYNEQFF
cdr3_nt: TGTGCCATCAGTGAAGGGGGATCCTACAATGAGCAGTTCTTC